The 21 T cell receptor beta chains below come from one sample, sequenced in a study of shared clonotypes between healthy human individuals. Assay: immunoSEQ multiplex PCR; the TCRdb copy retains only in-frame clones and omits some. The data contain 950,000 to 1,100,000 clones, approximately 76% of them singletons. The sequenced sample consisted of memory CD4+ T cells sorted from blood. Described subset: CD45RA-negative fraction. Receptors originate from a man between 18 and 29 years old in good health.

A single count supports this clone. V gene TRBV5-6 combines with J gene TRBJ1-6; D remains unclear. This CDR3 is built from 16 residues. Per the germline V gene, CDR1 is SGHDT and CDR2 is YYEEEE. V gave up 0 bases and J gave up 0 bases, with 7 bases separating them. CDR3 loop: CASSLGSNSYNSPLHF. The CDR3, as DNA: TGTGCCAGCAGCTTGGGGTCCAACTCCTATAATTCACCCCTCCACTTT.

The J gene is TRBJ2-5, the V gene TRBV9, with 10 nucleotides matching TRBD2. CDR1 SGDLS and CDR2 YYNGEE come from the germline V gene. V shed 4 bases and J 5 bases; nucleotides not matched to a gene: 8. CDR3 length: 15 amino acids. In DNA form, the CDR3 reads TGTGCCAGCAGCCCCTCTAGCGGGAGTTCGGAGACCCAGTACTTC. It codes for CASSPSSGSSETQYF.

This clone was observed a few times. The chain links TRBV4-2 to TRBJ2-1, with D possibly being TRBD2 (6 bases). V was trimmed by 7 bases and J by 9 bases, leaving 16 bases between them. Per germline, CDR1 LGHNA and CDR2 YNFKEQ. The CDR3 has 13 amino acids. The DNA for the CDR3 is TGTGCCAGCACCCGGGACTTCGACGGTGAGCAGTTCTTC. It encodes CASTRDFDGEQFF.

As to this clone: Distinct nucleotide sequences in the sample also encode this CDR3. This chain uses TRBV27 with TRBJ2-7; no clear D gene. Germline CDR1 reads MNHEY; CDR2 reads SMNVEV (reference sequence). V was clipped by 2 bases and J by 4 bases, with 6 bases between them. This CDR3 is built from 12 residues. CDR3 sequence reads: CASSLLGYEQYF. In nucleotides, the CDR3 is TGTGCCAGCAGTTTACTTGGTTACGAGCAGTACTTC.

This chain uses TRBV28 with TRBJ2-7, with 9 positions matching TRBD1. The length of the CDR3 is 15 residues. The V segment lost 6 bases and the J segment 0 bases; nucleotides outside the gene matches: 6. CDR1 is MDHEN and CDR2 is SYDVKM in the germline V gene. The DNA of the CDR3 is TGTGCCAGCAGACCCGACAGGGGGATCTCCTACGAGCAGTACTTC. Protein: CASRPDRGISYEQYF.

The chain carries TRBV4-3 and TRBJ2-7; 10 nucleotides line up with TRBD2. Germline CDR1 and CDR2: LGHNA and YSLEER. V lost 1 base and J lost 13; bases outside the gene matches: 13. The CDR3 is 15 amino acids. The CDR3 reads CASSQVSGTSAPLYF. The CDR3 nucleotides read TGCGCCAGCAGCCAAGTATCCGGGACTAGCGCCCCCCTCTACTTC.

Comment on this clone: This CDR3 is also generated by other DNA sequences in the sample. The genes are TRBV9 and TRBJ2-7; 10 nucleotides line up with TRBD2. CDR3 length: 16 amino acids. The J segment lost 6 bases and the V segment lost 4 bases, leaving 13 bases of the junction unmatched. Germline loops: CDR1 SGDLS, CDR2 YYNGEE. The CDR3 sequence: CASSPRPSGGAGEQYF. CDR3 DNA sequence: TGTGCCAGCAGCCCCCGCCCGAGCGGGGGGGCCGGCGAGCAGTACTTC. Combining the CDR3 with reference TRBV9 and TRBJ2-7 gives the whole variable domain DSGVTQTPKHLITATGQRVTLRCSPRSGDLSVYWYQQSLDQGLQFLIQYYNGEERAKGNILERFSAQQFPDLHSELNLSSLELGDSALYFCASSPRPSGGAGEQYFGPGTRLTVT.

Turning to this clone: Other nucleotide sequences in the sample specify the same CDR3. J is TRBJ2-2 and V is TRBV2; TRBD2 matches 10 bases. The CDR3 spans 16 residues. Losses at the gene ends were 1 base for V and 1 base for J; bases not matched to a gene: 0. Germline CDR1 reads SNHLY; CDR2 reads FYNNEI. The CDR3 coding sequence is TGTGCCAGCAGTGAAGGACTAGCGGGGAACACCGGGGAGCTGTTTTTT. Its protein product is CASSEGLAGNTGELFF. The full variable domain, in which reference TRBV2 and TRBJ2-2 provide the parts outside the CDR3, is EPEVTQTPSHQVTQMGQEVILRCVPISNHLYFYWYRQILGQKVEFLVSFYNNEISEKSEIFDDQFSVERPDGSNFTLKIRSTKLEDSAMYFCASSEGLAGNTGELFFGEGSRLTVL.

Concerning this clone: This may arise from a read error, as a much more abundant clone is one base away. V is TRBV13 and J is TRBJ1-5; D gene unclear. CDR3 length equals 12 residues. Trimming shortened V by 2 bases and J by 5 bases, and 4 bases separated the two germline ends. Germline CDR1 PRHDT, CDR2 FYEKMQ (reference sequence). CDR3 sequence reads: CASSLRYQPQHF. CDR3 nucleotide sequence: TGTGCCAGCAGCTTAAGGTATCAGCCCCAGCATTTT.

This chain links TRBV12-2 with TRBJ1-2. TRBV12-2 is listed as a pseudogene. This CDR3 has 15 residues. The CDR3 nucleotides read TGTGCAAGTCGCGAAAGCGGGGGGGGAAACTATGGCTACACCTTC. It yields the protein CASRESGGGNYGYTF.

V and J are TRBV30 and TRBJ1-2; D might be TRBD1 (5 bases). The V gene's germline CDR1 is GTSNPN and CDR2 SVGIG (reference sequence). The CDR3 runs 12 residues. V was shortened by 4 bases and J by 4 bases, with 10 bases between the two germline ends. The CDR3 is CAWTGGAYGYTF. In DNA, the CDR3 is TGTGCCTGGACCGGAGGGGCCTATGGCTACACCTTC.

V is TRBV7-8 and J is TRBJ2-2; TRBD2 agrees at 8 bases. Germline V gene data show CDR1 as SGHVS and CDR2 as FQNEAQ. The V segment lost 0 bases and the J segment 0 bases; nucleotides outside the gene matches: 3. This CDR3 is 17 amino acids long. The CDR3 sequence is CASSLAASGSNTGELFF. The CDR3 region has the DNA TGTGCCAGCAGCTTAGCGGCTAGCGGGTCGAACACCGGGGAGCTGTTTTTT.

The chain recombines TRBV27 with TRBJ1-4; no firm D call. Between the trimmed V and J ends, which lost 2 bases and 7 bases, there was a span of 14 bases. Germline values: CDR1 MNHEY, CDR2 SMNVEV (reference sequence). The CDR3 totals 15 residues. The CDR3 reads CASSLKSGRGEKLFF. CDR3 sequence (DNA): TGTGCCAGCAGTTTAAAATCTGGGCGGGGTGAAAAACTGTTTTTT.

The CDR3 nucleotides are TGTGCCAGCAGCTCCGTAGACCCCGGCCAAGATCGCAAGGGGCAGTTCTTC. It yields the protein CASSSVDPGQDRKGQFF. J is TRBJ2-1 and V is TRBV9; D gene unclear. This CDR3 spans 17 amino acids. Germline V gives CDR1 SGDLS, CDR2 YYNGEE. Between the trimmed V and J ends, which lost 4 bases and 12 bases, there was a span of 29 bases.

For this clone: A far larger clone is only one base removed, so a read error is likely. The same CDR3 arises from other DNA sequences in this sample as well. The genes are TRBV6-1 and TRBJ2-3, with unresolved D. The CDR3 runs to 12 residues. V was pared by 6 bases and J by 1 base, with 5 bases between. Germline assignment: CDR1 MNHNS and CDR2 SASEGT. The CDR3, as DNA: TGTGCCAGCAGCTGGGGCACAGATACGCAGTATTTT. It yields the protein CASSWGTDTQYF.

The CDR3 loop reads CASSEQGVGNSPLHF. The CDR3 DNA is TGTGCCAGCAGCGAACAGGGGGTGGGGAATTCACCCCTCCACTTT. The rearrangement links TRBV7-6 to TRBJ1-6, with 8 bases matching TRBD1. V dropped 5 bases and J dropped 7; count of bases not matched to a gene: 7. Germline values: CDR1 SGHVS, CDR2 FNYEAQ. The CDR3 covers 15 residues.

The rearrangement uses TRBV15 and TRBJ2-1, with TRBD2 as a possible D gene (6 bases). The germline gives CDR1 LNHNV, CDR2 YYDKDF (reference sequence). V lost 1 base and J lost 0, with 16 bases in between. The CDR3 sequence is 18 residues long. The CDR3 protein is CATSRGTPGLRSYNEQFF. CDR3 sequence (DNA): TGTGCCACCAGCAGAGGGACTCCGGGACTTCGCTCCTACAATGAGCAGTTCTTC. Full variable domain (outside the CDR3, taken from reference TRBV15 and TRBJ2-1): DAMVIQNPRYQVTQFGKPVTLSCSQTLNHNVMYWYQQKSSQAPKLLFHYYDKDFNNEADTPDNFQSRRPNTSFCFLDIRSPGLGDTAMYLCATSRGTPGLRSYNEQFFGPGTRLTVL.

The genes are TRBV19 and TRBJ2-3; TRBD2 matches 7 bases. The germline gives CDR1 LNHDA, CDR2 SQIVND (reference sequence). The V gene end was trimmed by 2 bases and the J gene end by 12 bases; junction bases not matched to a gene: 5. The CDR3 spans 12 residues. CDR3 bases: TGTGCCAGTAGTATACGGGGGGAGGCTCAGTATTTT. This codes for CASSIRGEAQYF.

The rearrangement uses TRBV6-1 and TRBJ1-6; D perhaps matches TRBD1 (5 bases). Trimming removed 6 bases at V and 5 bases at J, with 8 bases between. This CDR3 is 13 amino acids long. Germline V gene data show CDR1 as MNHNS and CDR2 as SASEGT. The CDR3 DNA sequence: TGTGCCAGCAGCGACAGAAATAATTCACCCCTCCACTTT. Translating gives CASSDRNNSPLHF.

The rearrangement uses TRBV30 and TRBJ2-3; D remains unclear. This CDR3 region has 12 residues. The V end lost 5 bases, the J end lost 2 bases, and 8 bases lay between the germline ends. Germline V CDR1 and CDR2: GTSNPN, SVGIG (reference sequence). In nucleotides, the CDR3 is TGTGCCTGGGTTGGGTACACAGATACGCAGTATTTT. Amino acid sequence: CAWVGYTDTQYF.

This sequence joins TRBV14 and TRBJ1-6; a possible D gene is TRBD1 (5 bases). Looked up from germline, CDR1 is SGHDN and CDR2 is FVKESK. V was shortened by 1 base and J by 10 bases, with 11 bases between the two germline ends. CDR3 size: 14 residues. The CDR3 loop reads CASSQGQGISPLHF. The CDR3 region has the DNA TGTGCCAGCAGCCAAGGGCAGGGAATCTCACCCCTCCACTTT.